This T cell receptor (beta chain) came from a study of a mutant IDH1 vaccine in newly diagnosed glioma (dated by TCRdb to the early 2020s). Regarding the research as a whole: The roughly 32 treated patients were approximately 62% male and around 40% female, with a mean age of about 38 years. Before enrollment, patients had received standard therapy of radiotherapy alone, temozolomide alone, or radiochemotherapy with temozolomide; most received the combination. Peripheral blood samples were drawn at six visits, namely V03 (baseline), V05, V07, V10, V12 and V13. For exploratory analyses, longitudinal TCRB deep sequencing was carried out in approximately 25 treated patients wherever samples were available.

Points the paper makes about the study in general: According to the authors, sample limitations meant that analyses of patient blood samples could not be reproduced. Vaccine-induced immune responses across multiple MHC alleles were detected in approximately 93% of patients. Availability determined which PBMC samples were chosen for TCRB deep sequencing. Changes in the top peripheral T cell clonotypes picked up by TCRB sequencing did not appear to be linked to pseudoprogression.

Library generation was performed with the immunoSEQ multiplex PCR assay. Rearranged TCR beta chain sequences were amplified using the hsTCRB Kit according to the manufacturer's protocol. An Illumina MiSeq was used to sequence the TCRB libraries. The authors processed their data as follows. The kit vendor's proprietary platform handled demultiplexing, trimming and gene mapping. TCRdb retrieved this table from immuneACCESS and kept in-frame rearrangements only. Not all clones are present; in checked studies, unresolved V genes account for under half, and no reason is known for the remainder. That table gives V, J and clone size, and the DNA gave D and trimming. The sample table records roughly 50,000 clones; approximately 81% of these occur just once. The ten largest account for about a fifth of the sample. As concerns this clone: The antigen it recognizes is unknown. Base qualities are missing; no much larger clone stands one base away.

V is cut by 3 bases and J by 0 bases, and the space between the germline ends is 9 bases. According to the germline V gene, CDR1 reads SNHLY and CDR2 reads FYNNEI. The CDR3 goes from the cysteine to the phenylalanine over 15 residues. CDR3 DNA is the only sequence kept; it has 45 bases, read in frame from the first base. This sample's time point label indicates: baseline, week 1 (first vaccination visit). The treatment or condition label, read with the paper, signifies: pre-vaccination baseline after standard-of-care therapy. Donors had newly diagnosed WHO grade 3 or 4 IDH1-mutant astrocytomas with loss of nuclear ATRX. The samples were drawn from NOA16, a multicentre, single-arm, open-label phase I trial in Germany that tested a mutant IDH1 peptide vaccine in humans for the first time. For immunogenicity testing, the blood drawn at visit V03 was used as the baseline sample. Genomic DNA for TCRB sequencing was extracted from EDTA blood using the DNeasy Blood and Tissue Kit.

The receptor was isolated from a man younger than 35 with glioma. Recombination connected TRBV2 to TRBJ1-5; the D gene cannot be resolved reliably. The material sequenced was PBMCs, taken from a glioma patient treated with radiotherapy, temozolomide or both. The DNA sequence reads TGTGCCAGCAGTGAGTGGGAGATTAGCAATCAGCCCCAGCATTTT. Protein translation: CASSEWEISNQPQHF. The variable domain in full, with residues beyond the CDR3 obtained from the reference TRBV2 and TRBJ1-5 genes, is EPEVTQTPSHQVTQMGQEVILRCVPISNHLYFYWYRQILGQKVEFLVSFYNNEISEKSEIFDDQFSVERPDGSNFTLKIRSTKLEDSAMYFCASSEWEISNQPQHFGDGTRLSIL.